This is a list of T cell receptor beta chains from one sample in a study of shared clonotypes between healthy human individuals. Clones were read by immunoSEQ multiplex PCR, and TCRdb kept only the in-frame ones, dropping some. This repertoire shows fewer than 650,000 clones, about three quarters found once; its top ten account for over 10%. The sequencing sample was made of PBMCs. The receptors were sampled from a woman aged 35 to 49 in good health. Some clones in this sample may be carry-over from other donors' samples. The CDR3 runs from the conserved cysteine through the conserved F or W. A D gene is named only where the DNA matches it firmly. Not all rows give a size; the values are once, few, many and, for expanded clones, a class.

cdr3_aa: CASSLSGSSYEQYF
cdr3_nt: TGTGCCAGCAGCTTGTCGGGGAGCTCCTACGAGCAGTACTTC
clone_size: -
d_call: -
j_call: TRBJ2-7
v_call: TRBV11-2

cdr3_aa: CASSYSAWGASYEQYF
cdr3_nt: TGTGCCAGCAGTTACTCCGCCTGGGGGGCCTCCTACGAGCAGTACTTC
clone_size: -
d_call: -
j_call: TRBJ2-7
v_call: TRBV6-5

cdr3_aa: CASSSSRSMAAF
cdr3_nt: TGTGCCAGCAGCTCGAGCCGGAGTATGGCCGCTTTC
clone_size: few
d_call: -
j_call: TRBJ1-2
v_call: TRBV9

cdr3_aa: CASSISGSKAFF
cdr3_nt: TGTGCCAGTAGTATTTCAGGGAGTAAAGCTTTCTTT
clone_size: -
d_call: -
j_call: TRBJ1-1
v_call: TRBV19

cdr3_aa: CASGSSYNEQFF
cdr3_nt: TGTGCCAGCGGGAGCTCCTACAATGAGCAGTTCTTC
clone_size: -
d_call: -
j_call: TRBJ2-1
v_call: TRBV2

cdr3_aa: CASSVEGQGKPSPGNTIYF
cdr3_nt: TGTGCCAGCAGCGTAGAGGGACAGGGGAAACCAAGCCCTGGAAACACCATATATTTT
clone_size: -
d_call: TRBD1
j_call: TRBJ1-3
v_call: TRBV9

cdr3_aa: CASSYSATSRETQYF
cdr3_nt: TGTGCCAGCAGTTACTCCGCGACTAGCAGAGAGACCCAGTACTTC
clone_size: -
d_call: TRBD2
j_call: TRBJ2-5
v_call: TRBV6-5

cdr3_aa: CASSGPGTVSYTF
cdr3_nt: TGTGCCAGCAGCGGTCCCGGGACAGTGTCATACACCTTC
clone_size: -
d_call: TRBD1
j_call: TRBJ1-2
v_call: TRBV7-3

cdr3_aa: CASSPGGPEKLFF
cdr3_nt: TGTGCCAGCAGCCCCGGCGGCCCTGAAAAACTGTTTTTT
clone_size: few
d_call: -
j_call: TRBJ1-4
v_call: TRBV28

cdr3_aa: CASSISRWDTEAFF
cdr3_nt: TGTGCCAGTAGTATCAGCCGATGGGACACTGAAGCTTTCTTT
clone_size: -
d_call: -
j_call: TRBJ1-1
v_call: TRBV19

cdr3_aa: CASSSTGRASYEQYF
cdr3_nt: TGTGCCAGCTCATCGACAGGGAGGGCATCCTACGAGCAGTACTTC
clone_size: once
d_call: -
j_call: TRBJ2-7
v_call: TRBV18

cdr3_aa: CASSSRGFYGYTF
cdr3_nt: TGTGCCAGCAGTTCTAGGGGTTTCTATGGCTACACCTTC
clone_size: -
d_call: -
j_call: TRBJ1-2
v_call: TRBV28

cdr3_aa: CASSLVGLGLTEAFF
cdr3_nt: TGCGCCAGCAGCCTGGTTGGATTGGGACTCACTGAAGCTTTCTTT
clone_size: -
d_call: -
j_call: TRBJ1-1
v_call: TRBV5-1

cdr3_aa: CALFPAGNLHNEQFF
cdr3_nt: TGTGCCCTCTTTCCCGCAGGGAACCTTCACAATGAGCAGTTCTTC
clone_size: many
d_call: -
j_call: TRBJ2-1
v_call: TRBV2

cdr3_aa: CASSAQLEVSKTQYF
cdr3_nt: TGTGCCAGCAGCGCTCAATTGGAGGTCTCAAAGACCCAGTACTTC
clone_size: few
d_call: -
j_call: TRBJ2-5
v_call: TRBV9

cdr3_aa: CATSRDRGTQYF
cdr3_nt: TGTGCCACCAGCAGAGATCGAGGGACCCAGTACTTC
clone_size: -
d_call: -
j_call: TRBJ2-5
v_call: TRBV15

cdr3_aa: CASGQGASKRDEQYF
cdr3_nt: TGTGCCAGCGGGCAGGGGGCGTCAAAACGCGACGAGCAGTACTTC
clone_size: -
d_call: TRBD1
j_call: TRBJ2-7
v_call: TRBV28

cdr3_aa: CASSLVGAGGGTYEQYF
cdr3_nt: TGTGCCAGCAGCTTAGTAGGCGCAGGGGGCGGCACCTACGAGCAGTACTTC
clone_size: few
d_call: TRBD1
j_call: TRBJ2-7
v_call: TRBV7-8

cdr3_aa: CASSIRTGGRYEQYF
cdr3_nt: TGTGCCAGCAGCATCAGGACAGGGGGGCGCTACGAGCAGTACTTC
clone_size: few
d_call: TRBD1
j_call: TRBJ2-7
v_call: TRBV6-6

cdr3_aa: CASSLPGVSAYEQYF
cdr3_nt: TGTGCCAGCAGCCTTCCCGGGGTCTCGGCCTACGAGCAGTACTTC
clone_size: once
d_call: -
j_call: TRBJ2-7
v_call: TRBV14

cdr3_aa: CASSGHRTGASGANVLTF
cdr3_nt: TGTGCCAGCAGCGGACACAGGACAGGAGCCTCTGGGGCCAACGTCCTGACTTTC
clone_size: -
d_call: TRBD1
j_call: TRBJ2-6
v_call: TRBV7-3

cdr3_aa: CASSLSRARETQYF
cdr3_nt: TGCGCCAGCAGCTTGAGCAGGGCCAGGGAGACCCAGTACTTC
clone_size: -
d_call: -
j_call: TRBJ2-5
v_call: TRBV5-1

cdr3_aa: CASSPGTVSGNTIYF
cdr3_nt: TGTGCCAGCTCACCAGGGACAGTCTCTGGAAACACCATATATTTT
clone_size: -
d_call: TRBD1
j_call: TRBJ1-3
v_call: TRBV18

cdr3_aa: CASSPTGRDQPQHF
cdr3_nt: TGTGCCAGCTCGCCGACAGGGAGAGATCAGCCCCAGCATTTT
clone_size: few
d_call: TRBD1
j_call: TRBJ1-5
v_call: TRBV18

cdr3_aa: CASSLAGQWSTEAFF
cdr3_nt: TGTGCCAGCAGCTTAGCAGGACAGTGGAGCACTGAAGCTTTCTTT
clone_size: -
d_call: -
j_call: TRBJ1-1
v_call: TRBV11-2

cdr3_aa: CASRAAVPIGTGGTNTEAFF
cdr3_nt: TGTGCAAGTCGCGCAGCGGTACCTATCGGGACAGGGGGGACCAACACTGAAGCTTTCTTT
clone_size: -
d_call: -
j_call: TRBJ1-1
v_call: TRBV12-2

cdr3_aa: CASSLAGGQYEQYF
cdr3_nt: TGCGCCAGCAGCTTAGCGGGAGGGCAGTACGAGCAGTACTTC
clone_size: -
d_call: TRBD2
j_call: TRBJ2-7
v_call: TRBV5-1

cdr3_aa: CASSRREGSSTDTQYF
cdr3_nt: TGCGCCAGCAGCAGAAGGGAAGGCTCCTCCACAGATACGCAGTATTTT
clone_size: -
d_call: -
j_call: TRBJ2-3
v_call: TRBV5-1

cdr3_aa: CASSLGGGYQPQHF
cdr3_nt: TGTGCCAGCAGCTTGGGAGGGGGATATCAGCCCCAGCATTTT
clone_size: few
d_call: -
j_call: TRBJ1-5
v_call: TRBV5-6

cdr3_aa: CASSVAGASYEQYF
cdr3_nt: TGTGCCAGCAGCGTAGCGGGAGCATCCTACGAGCAGTACTTC
clone_size: -
d_call: -
j_call: TRBJ2-7
v_call: TRBV9

cdr3_aa: CASRDNGVSGEQYF
cdr3_nt: TGCGCCAGCAGGGATAATGGAGTTTCGGGCGAGCAGTACTTC
clone_size: -
d_call: -
j_call: TRBJ2-7
v_call: TRBV5-1

cdr3_aa: CASSSQRVPYNEQFF
cdr3_nt: TGTGCCAGCAGCTCACAGCGGGTACCCTACAATGAGCAGTTCTTC
clone_size: -
d_call: -
j_call: TRBJ2-1
v_call: TRBV7-2

cdr3_aa: CASSLHNSGNTIYF
cdr3_nt: TGTGCCAGCAGCTTACACAATTCTGGAAACACCATATATTTT
clone_size: -
d_call: -
j_call: TRBJ1-3
v_call: TRBV11-2

cdr3_aa: CASSLGRSGANVLTF
cdr3_nt: TGCGCCAGCAGCTTAGGCCGCTCTGGGGCCAACGTCCTGACTTTC
clone_size: -
d_call: -
j_call: TRBJ2-6
v_call: TRBV5-1

cdr3_aa: CASSLPGLGTYEQYF
cdr3_nt: TGTGCCAGCAGCTTACCGGGACTAGGGACCTACGAGCAGTACTTC
clone_size: -
d_call: TRBD2
j_call: TRBJ2-7
v_call: TRBV7-2

cdr3_aa: CATSRGGEATGELFF
cdr3_nt: TGTGCCACCAGCAGAGGAGGGGAGGCAACCGGGGAGCTGTTTTTT
clone_size: -
d_call: -
j_call: TRBJ2-2
v_call: TRBV15

cdr3_aa: CATAQGRGGELFF
cdr3_nt: TGTGCCACCGCCCAGGGGCGAGGCGGGGAGCTGTTTTTT
clone_size: -
d_call: -
j_call: TRBJ2-2
v_call: TRBV27

cdr3_aa: CASSSRHPTAEAFF
cdr3_nt: TGTGCCAGCAGCTCAAGACACCCGACAGCTGAAGCTTTCTTT
clone_size: -
d_call: -
j_call: TRBJ1-1
v_call: TRBV7-3

cdr3_aa: CASRHQQGGGYGYTF
cdr3_nt: TGTGCCAGCAGACACCAACAGGGGGGAGGCTATGGCTACACCTTC
clone_size: -
d_call: TRBD1
j_call: TRBJ1-2
v_call: TRBV5-5

cdr3_aa: CASSLAWDSSDSNQPQHF
cdr3_nt: TGTGCCAGCAGCTTAGCCTGGGACAGTTCAGATAGCAATCAGCCCCAGCATTTT
clone_size: -
d_call: TRBD1
j_call: TRBJ1-5
v_call: TRBV7-9

cdr3_aa: CASSLVIGPGNTIYF
cdr3_nt: TGTGCCAGCAGCTTAGTGATCGGACCTGGAAACACCATATATTTT
clone_size: -
d_call: -
j_call: TRBJ1-3
v_call: TRBV7-2

cdr3_aa: CASSDQGASSYNEQFF
cdr3_nt: TGCGCCAGCAGCGACCAGGGGGCCAGCTCCTACAATGAGCAGTTCTTC
clone_size: -
d_call: TRBD1
j_call: TRBJ2-1
v_call: TRBV5-1

cdr3_aa: CASNHRAGNQPQHF
cdr3_nt: TGTGCCAGTAACCACAGGGCTGGCAATCAGCCCCAGCATTTT
clone_size: -
d_call: -
j_call: TRBJ1-5
v_call: TRBV19

cdr3_aa: CASSVVDVTGELFF
cdr3_nt: TGTGCCAGCAGCGTAGTGGACGTGACCGGGGAGCTGTTTTTT
clone_size: -
d_call: -
j_call: TRBJ2-2
v_call: TRBV9

cdr3_aa: CASSGTTLAGLYNEQFF
cdr3_nt: TGCGCCAGCAGCGGCACCACCTTAGCGGGGCTCTACAATGAGCAGTTCTTC
clone_size: -
d_call: TRBD2
j_call: TRBJ2-1
v_call: TRBV5-1

cdr3_aa: CASSAGTPSTDTQYF
cdr3_nt: TGTGCCAGCAGTGCCGGGACACCAAGCACAGATACGCAGTATTTT
clone_size: -
d_call: -
j_call: TRBJ2-3
v_call: TRBV27

cdr3_aa: CASSPPLITRGVF
cdr3_nt: TGTGCCAGCAGCCCCCCGCTGATCACACGGGGGGTCTTC
clone_size: many
d_call: TRBD2
j_call: TRBJ2-1
v_call: TRBV7-9

cdr3_aa: CASSVRGGDTQYF
cdr3_nt: TGTGCCAGCAGCGTAAGGGGGGGAGATACGCAGTATTTT
clone_size: -
d_call: -
j_call: TRBJ2-3
v_call: TRBV9